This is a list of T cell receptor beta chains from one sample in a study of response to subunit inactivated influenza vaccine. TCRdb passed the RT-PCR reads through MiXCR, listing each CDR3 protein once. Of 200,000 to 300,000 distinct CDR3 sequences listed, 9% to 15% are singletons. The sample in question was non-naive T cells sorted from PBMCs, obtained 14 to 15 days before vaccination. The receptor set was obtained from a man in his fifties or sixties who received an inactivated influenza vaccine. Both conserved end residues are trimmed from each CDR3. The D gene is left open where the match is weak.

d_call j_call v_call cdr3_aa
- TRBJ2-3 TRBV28 ASSLARHPDTQY
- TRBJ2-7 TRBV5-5 ASSPGPGFPQY
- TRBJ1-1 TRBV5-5 ASSLEGFTEAF
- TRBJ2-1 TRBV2 ASTLNIGTNEQF
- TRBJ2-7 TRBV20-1 SDLKLDTGSSYEQY
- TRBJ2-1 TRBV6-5 ASSYSGLGVADYNEQF
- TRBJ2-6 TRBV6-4 ASSNLRGAGANVLT
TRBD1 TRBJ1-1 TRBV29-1 SVRTGGRGTEAF
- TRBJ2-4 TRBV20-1 SAKGVRSLAKNIQY
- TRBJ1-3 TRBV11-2 ASSFDSSGNTIY
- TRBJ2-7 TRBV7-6 ASSLGVVSNEQY